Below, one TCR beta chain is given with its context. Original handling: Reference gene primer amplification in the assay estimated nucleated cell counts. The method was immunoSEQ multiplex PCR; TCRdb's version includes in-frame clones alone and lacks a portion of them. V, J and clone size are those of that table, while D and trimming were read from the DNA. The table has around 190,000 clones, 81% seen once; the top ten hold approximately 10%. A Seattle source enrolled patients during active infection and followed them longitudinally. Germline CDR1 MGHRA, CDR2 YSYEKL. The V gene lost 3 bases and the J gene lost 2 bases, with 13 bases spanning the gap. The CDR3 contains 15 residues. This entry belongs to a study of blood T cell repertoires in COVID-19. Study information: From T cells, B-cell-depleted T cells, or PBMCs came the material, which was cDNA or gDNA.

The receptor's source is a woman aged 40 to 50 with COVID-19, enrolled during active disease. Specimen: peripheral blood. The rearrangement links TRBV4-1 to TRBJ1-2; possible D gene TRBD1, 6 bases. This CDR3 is CASSHLQTGNYGYTF. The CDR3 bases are TGCGCCAGCAGCCACCTACAAACAGGGAACTATGGCTACACCTTC.